This T cell receptor (beta chain) stems from a study of blood T cells in healthy people across ages (dated by TCRdb to 2013 to 2016). The study in broad terms: In model experiments, template switching captured about one uniquely barcoded TCR beta cDNA molecule for every two T cells. Age-related changes in TCR beta repertoire diversity were measured in the study by deep sequencing normalized with unique cDNA molecular identifiers. Donors were grouped into four age groups: young (average approximately 16 years), middle-aged (less than 40), aged (around 60) and long-lived (over 80). To avoid experimental bias, donors of different ages were randomly spread across the sequencing lanes. For two donors (one aged 18 to 29 and one aged 80 or older), the study analyzed two additional independent replicas of 1 million unique cDNA reads from the same blood draw.

Notes on this clonotype: Its cognate antigen has yet to be identified. The record has no base qualities; no much larger clone is one base away.

Taken from the germline V gene, the CDR1 and CDR2 loops are KGHSH and LQKENI. Ends trimmed: V by 4 bases, J by 2 bases; bases unmatched to a gene: 7. The CDR3 sequence holds 16 residues, the cysteine and phenylalanine included. Only CDR3 DNA remains: 48 bases, in frame from the first base. Beyond this particular receptor, the publication reports: Donor CMV infection status was unknown, potentially confounding age-related changes in expanded clonotypes. Estimates of total diversity based on one million sequenced T cells were regarded as lower bounds and as underestimates. Compared with the aged group, the long-lived group had more naive CD4+ T cells, fewer expanded clones and increased TCR diversity, a pattern suggesting age selection. A strong correlation was found between observed TCR beta diversity and the percentage of naive T cells measured by flow cytometry. As age increased, observed TCR beta diversity per million T cells dropped in a roughly linear way, and a significant reduction was already evident by age approximately 40. Conclusive comparison of naive and antigen-experienced compartments was prevented by the profiling of bulk unsorted PBMCs.

The library was built by means of 5' RACE. TCRdb shows the sequencer as Illumina HiSeq 2500. A second PCR of roughly 7 to 11 cycles was run with a J-beta primer mix and a sample-barcoded 5' primer. Each TCR beta cDNA molecule received a unique molecular identifier from a template-switch 5' adaptor carrying 12 random nucleotides. At least 2.5 million CDR3-containing paired-end reads were obtained from each sample. The Mint cDNA synthesis kit, primed by a TRBC-specific oligonucleotide, was used to synthesize first-strand cDNA from all RNA. All cDNA was treated with uracil-DNA glycosylase and then went through a first 18-cycle PCR with the universal primers M1SS and BC2_uni_R. Turning to the authors' computational methods: For normalization, 1 million high-quality reads, each with a distinct molecular identifier, were randomly selected from each sample. Reads with shared molecular identifiers were discarded instead of being binned into consensus sequences. MiTCR, with a Q25 quality threshold and the strictest error-elimination algorithm, was used for CDR3 identification, clonotype clustering and error correction. Lower-bound total TCR beta diversity was estimated with a nonparametric unseen species model using Euler transformation. In TCRdb, the public reads were trimmed at Q25 with fastp and aligned with MiXCR, with productive beta chains retained. Entries that share a CDR3 protein sequence are merged under the most common genes and DNA. The V and J calls reflect TCRdb's pipeline rather than the authors' work. The sample has about 1,400,000 distinct CDR3 sequences on record, around 42% of them singletons. Less than 8% of the sample goes to the ten largest clones.

The approximately 40 donors, aged 6 to 90 years, were systemically healthy Caucasian individuals from Russia. Each donor gave approximately 10 milliliters of peripheral blood, collected into EDTA-treated Vacutainer tubes. PBMCs were isolated by Ficoll-Paque density-gradient centrifugation, with at least 7 million obtained per sample. Trizol reagent was used to extract total RNA from the PBMCs, yielding at least 5.5 micrograms per sample. The percentages of naive CD45RAhigh/CD27high T cells were determined by flow cytometry on a PBMC aliquot from every donor. This clonotype was sampled from a woman aged 18-30 years in good health. The rearrangement combines TRBV18 with TRBJ2-3; 9 central nucleotides agree with TRBD1. The sample consisted of blood. The CDR3 here reads CASSLGQGPPTDTQYF. The sequence in DNA is TGTGCCAGCTCACTCGGACAGGGGCCGCCCACAGATACGCAGTATTTT.